What follows are 3 T cell receptor beta chains derived from one specimen sequenced in a study of T cells in Graves' hyperthyroidism and ophthalmopathy. RNA transcripts gave rise to amplified TCR beta CDR3 regions. The HTBI primer set drove a first-round RT-PCR of the TCR CDR3. TCRdb re-called the multiplex PCR reads with MiXCR, one entry per CDR3 protein. Of approximately 400,000 distinct CDR3 sequences detected, 15% appear once; the ten largest clones hold roughly 33%. The sample was blood. Receptors originate from a woman in her twenties or thirties with Graves' hyperthyroidism.

This clonotype showed up many times. The chain is built from TRBV10-3 and TRBJ2-5; D is possibly TRBD1 (6 bases). V lost 0 bases and J 4 bases, leaving 15 bases between the germline ends. Looked up from germline, CDR1 is ENHRY and CDR2 is SYGVKD. CDR3 length equals 16 residues. DNA of the CDR3: TGTGCCATCAGTGAGTCGAAGGACAGAGTTCTAGAGACCCAGTACTTC. Translating it yields CAISESKDRVLETQYF.

This clonotype has a count of ten or more. The chain recombines TRBV30 with TRBJ2-7; D remains ambiguous. The germline CDR1 and CDR2 sequences are GTSNPN and SVGIG (reference sequence). Trimming took 1 base from V and 2 from J, leaving 9 bases between them. The length of the CDR3 is 13 residues. CDR3 in amino acids: CAWSDGRAYEQYF. The DNA of the CDR3 is TGTGCCTGGAGTGACGGAAGGGCCTACGAGCAGTACTTC.

This clonotype was recorded at least ten times. The rearrangement uses TRBV29-1 and TRBJ2-1, with 7 positions matching TRBD2. Germline V gives CDR1 SQVTM, CDR2 ANQGSEA. With V trimmed by 3 bases and J by 4 bases, 6 bases remained unmatched. The length of the CDR3 is 14 residues. The CDR3 region has the DNA TGCAGCGTTGAGCTAGCGGAATCATACAATGAGCAGTTCTTC. The encoded protein is CSVELAESYNEQFF.